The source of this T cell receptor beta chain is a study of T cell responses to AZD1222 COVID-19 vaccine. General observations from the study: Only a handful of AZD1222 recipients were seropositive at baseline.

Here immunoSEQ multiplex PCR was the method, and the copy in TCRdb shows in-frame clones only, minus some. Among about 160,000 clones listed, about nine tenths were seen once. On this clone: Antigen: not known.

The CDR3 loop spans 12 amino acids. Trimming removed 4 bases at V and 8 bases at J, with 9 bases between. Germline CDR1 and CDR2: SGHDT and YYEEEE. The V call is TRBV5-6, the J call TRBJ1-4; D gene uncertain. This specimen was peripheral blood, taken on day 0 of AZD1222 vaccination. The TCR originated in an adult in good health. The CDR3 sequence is CASSRSWEKLFF. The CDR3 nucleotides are TGTGCCAGCAGCCGATCTTGGGAAAAACTGTTTTTT.